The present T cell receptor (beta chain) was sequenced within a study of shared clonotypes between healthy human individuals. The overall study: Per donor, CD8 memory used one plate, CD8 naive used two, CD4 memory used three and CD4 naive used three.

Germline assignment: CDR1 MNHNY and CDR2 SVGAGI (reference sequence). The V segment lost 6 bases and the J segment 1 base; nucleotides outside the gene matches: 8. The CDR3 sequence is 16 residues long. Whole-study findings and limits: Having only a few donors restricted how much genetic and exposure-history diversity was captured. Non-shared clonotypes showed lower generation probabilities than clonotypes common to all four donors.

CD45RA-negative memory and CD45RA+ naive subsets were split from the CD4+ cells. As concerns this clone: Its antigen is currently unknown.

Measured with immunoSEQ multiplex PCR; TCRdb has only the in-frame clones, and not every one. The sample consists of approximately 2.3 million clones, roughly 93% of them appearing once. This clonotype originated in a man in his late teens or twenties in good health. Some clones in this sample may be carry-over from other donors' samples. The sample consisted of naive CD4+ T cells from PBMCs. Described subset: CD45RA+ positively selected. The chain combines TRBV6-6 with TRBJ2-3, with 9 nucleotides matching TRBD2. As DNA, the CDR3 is TGTGCCAGCAGGGAACGACGGACTAGCGGCACAGATACGCAGTATTTT. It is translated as CASRERRTSGTDTQYF.